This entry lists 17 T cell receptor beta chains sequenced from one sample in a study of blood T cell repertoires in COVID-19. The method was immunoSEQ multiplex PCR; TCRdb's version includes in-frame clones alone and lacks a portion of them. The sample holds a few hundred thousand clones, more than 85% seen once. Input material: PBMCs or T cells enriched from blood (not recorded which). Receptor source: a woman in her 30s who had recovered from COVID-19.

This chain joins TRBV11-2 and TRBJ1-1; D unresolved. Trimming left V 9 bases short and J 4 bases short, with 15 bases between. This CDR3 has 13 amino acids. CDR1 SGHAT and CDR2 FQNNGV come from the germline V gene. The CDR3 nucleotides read TGTGCCAGTCTAGGCGGGCGGCGCACTGAAGCTTTCTTT. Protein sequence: CASLGGRRTEAFF.

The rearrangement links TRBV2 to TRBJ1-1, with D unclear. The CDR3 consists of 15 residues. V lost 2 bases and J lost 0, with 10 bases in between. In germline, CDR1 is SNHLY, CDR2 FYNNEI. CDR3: CASSEIAKMNTEAFF. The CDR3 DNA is TGTGCCAGCAGTGAAATCGCGAAGATGAACACTGAAGCTTTCTTT.

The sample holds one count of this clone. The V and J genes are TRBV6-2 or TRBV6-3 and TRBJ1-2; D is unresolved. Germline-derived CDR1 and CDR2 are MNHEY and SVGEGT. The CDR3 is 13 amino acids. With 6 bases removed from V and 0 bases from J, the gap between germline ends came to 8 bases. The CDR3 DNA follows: TGTGCCAGCAGCCCGAGGGCTAACTATGGCTACACCTTC. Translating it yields CASSPRANYGYTF.

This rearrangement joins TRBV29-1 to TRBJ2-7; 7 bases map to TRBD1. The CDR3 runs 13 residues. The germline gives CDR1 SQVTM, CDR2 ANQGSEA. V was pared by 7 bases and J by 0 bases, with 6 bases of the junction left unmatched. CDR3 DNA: TGCAGCGGGGCGACAGGGAGCTCCTACGAGCAGTACTTC. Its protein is CSGATGSSYEQYF.

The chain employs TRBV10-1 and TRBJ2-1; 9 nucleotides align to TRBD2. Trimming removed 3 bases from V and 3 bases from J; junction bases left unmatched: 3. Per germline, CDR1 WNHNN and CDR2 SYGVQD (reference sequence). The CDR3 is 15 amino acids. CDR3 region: CASSDRAGGYNEQFF. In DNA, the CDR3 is TGCGCCAGCAGTGATAGAGCGGGGGGCTACAATGAGCAGTTCTTC.

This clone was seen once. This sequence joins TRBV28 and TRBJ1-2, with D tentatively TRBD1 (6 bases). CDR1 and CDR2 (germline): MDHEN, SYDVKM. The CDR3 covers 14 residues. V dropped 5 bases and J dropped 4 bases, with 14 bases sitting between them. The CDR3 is CASSRARGTYGYTF. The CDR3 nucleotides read TGTGCCAGCAGTAGGGCCAGGGGCACCTATGGCTACACCTTC.

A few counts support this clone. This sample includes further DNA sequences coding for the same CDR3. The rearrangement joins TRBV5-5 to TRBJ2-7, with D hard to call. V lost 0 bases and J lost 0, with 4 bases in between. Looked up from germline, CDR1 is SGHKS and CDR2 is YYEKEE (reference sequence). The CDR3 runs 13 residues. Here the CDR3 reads CASSLVLSYEQYF. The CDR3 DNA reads TGTGCCAGCAGCTTGGTTCTCTCCTACGAGCAGTACTTC.

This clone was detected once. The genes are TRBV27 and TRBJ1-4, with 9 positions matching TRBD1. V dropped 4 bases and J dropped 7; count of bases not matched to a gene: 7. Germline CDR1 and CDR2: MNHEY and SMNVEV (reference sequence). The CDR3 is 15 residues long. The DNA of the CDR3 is TGTGCCAGCAGTTACGGGGGACAGGGTTCTGAAAAACTGTTTTTT. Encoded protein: CASSYGGQGSEKLFF.

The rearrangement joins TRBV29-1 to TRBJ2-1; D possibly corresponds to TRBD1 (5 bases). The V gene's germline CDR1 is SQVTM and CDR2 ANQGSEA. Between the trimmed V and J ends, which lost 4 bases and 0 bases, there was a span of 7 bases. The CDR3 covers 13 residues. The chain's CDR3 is CSVAGRSYNEQFF. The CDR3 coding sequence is TGCAGCGTTGCAGGGCGCTCCTACAATGAGCAGTTCTTC.

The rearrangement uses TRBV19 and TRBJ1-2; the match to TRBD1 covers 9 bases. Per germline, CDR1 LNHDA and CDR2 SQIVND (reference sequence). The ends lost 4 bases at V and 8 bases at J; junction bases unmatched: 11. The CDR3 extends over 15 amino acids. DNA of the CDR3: TGTGCCAGTAGTACCGCCGACAGGGGGGGACTCGGCTACACCTTC. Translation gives CASSTADRGGLGYTF.

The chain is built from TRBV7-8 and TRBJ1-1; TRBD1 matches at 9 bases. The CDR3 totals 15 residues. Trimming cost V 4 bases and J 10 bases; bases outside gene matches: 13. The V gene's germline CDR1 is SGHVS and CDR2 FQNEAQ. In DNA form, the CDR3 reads TGTGCCAGCAGCTCCGGACAGGGGCCATGGGTTGGAGCTTTCTTT. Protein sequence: CASSSGQGPWVGAFF.

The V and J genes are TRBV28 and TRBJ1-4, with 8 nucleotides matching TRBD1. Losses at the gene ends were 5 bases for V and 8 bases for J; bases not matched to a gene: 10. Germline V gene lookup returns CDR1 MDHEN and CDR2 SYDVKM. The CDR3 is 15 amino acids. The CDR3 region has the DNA TGTGCCAGCAGTGCGCGGACAGGGATGGAGGAAAAACTGTTTTTT. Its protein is CASSARTGMEEKLFF.

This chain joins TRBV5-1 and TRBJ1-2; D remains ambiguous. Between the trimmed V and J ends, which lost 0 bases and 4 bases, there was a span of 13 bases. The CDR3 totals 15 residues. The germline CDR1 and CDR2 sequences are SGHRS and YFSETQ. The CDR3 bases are TGCGCCAGCAGCTTGGCGGGATCTGGCAGCTATGGCTACACCTTC. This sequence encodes CASSLAGSGSYGYTF. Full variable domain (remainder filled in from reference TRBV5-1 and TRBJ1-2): KAGVTQTPRYLIKTRGQQVTLSCSPISGHRSVSWYQQTPGQGLQFLFEYFSETQRNKGNFPGRFSGRQFSNSRSEMNVSTLELGDSALYLCASSLAGSGSYGYTFGSGTRLTVV.

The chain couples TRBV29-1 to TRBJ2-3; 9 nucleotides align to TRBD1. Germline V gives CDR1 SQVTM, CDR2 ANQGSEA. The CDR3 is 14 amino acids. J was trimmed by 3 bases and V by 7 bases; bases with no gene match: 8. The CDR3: CSGRTGEGTDTQYF. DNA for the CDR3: TGCAGCGGCAGGACAGGGGAGGGAACAGATACGCAGTATTTT.

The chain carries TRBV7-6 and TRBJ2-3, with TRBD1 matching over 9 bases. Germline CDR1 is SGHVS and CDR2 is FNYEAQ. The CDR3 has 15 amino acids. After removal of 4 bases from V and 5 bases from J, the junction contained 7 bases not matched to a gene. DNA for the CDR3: TGTGCCAGCAGCTCGCCACAGGGGGCGAAAGATACGCAGTATTTT. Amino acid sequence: CASSSPQGAKDTQYF.

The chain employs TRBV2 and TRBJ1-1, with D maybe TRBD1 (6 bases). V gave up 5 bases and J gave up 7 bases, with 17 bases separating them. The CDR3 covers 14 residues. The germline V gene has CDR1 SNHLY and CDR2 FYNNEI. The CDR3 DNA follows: TGTGCCAGCAGTATCAACACAGGGTTAGGTGAAGCTTTCTTT. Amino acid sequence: CASSINTGLGEAFF.

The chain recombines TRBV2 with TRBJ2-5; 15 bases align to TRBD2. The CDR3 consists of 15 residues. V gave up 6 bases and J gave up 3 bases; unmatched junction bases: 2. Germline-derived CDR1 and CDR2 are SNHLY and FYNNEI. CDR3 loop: CASRRTSGGEETQYF. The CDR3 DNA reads TGTGCCAGCAGGAGGACTAGCGGGGGGGAAGAGACCCAGTACTTC. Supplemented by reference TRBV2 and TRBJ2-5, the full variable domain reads EPEVTQTPSHQVTQMGQEVILRCVPISNHLYFYWYRQILGQKVEFLVSFYNNEISEKSEIFDDQFSVERPDGSNFTLKIRSTKLEDSAMYFCASRRTSGGEETQYFGPGTRLLVL.